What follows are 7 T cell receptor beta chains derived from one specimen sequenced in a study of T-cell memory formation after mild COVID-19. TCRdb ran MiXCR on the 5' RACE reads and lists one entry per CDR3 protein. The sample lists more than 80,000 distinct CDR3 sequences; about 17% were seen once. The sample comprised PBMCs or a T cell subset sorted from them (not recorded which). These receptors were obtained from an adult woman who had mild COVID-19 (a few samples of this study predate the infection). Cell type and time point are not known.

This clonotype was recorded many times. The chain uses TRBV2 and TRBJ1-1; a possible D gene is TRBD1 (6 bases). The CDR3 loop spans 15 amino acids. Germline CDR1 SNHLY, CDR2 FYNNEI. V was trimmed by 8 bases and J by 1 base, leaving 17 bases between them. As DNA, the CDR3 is TGTGCCAGCCGGGACACCCCTAGGGCGAACACTGAAGCTTTCTTT. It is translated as CASRDTPRANTEAFF.

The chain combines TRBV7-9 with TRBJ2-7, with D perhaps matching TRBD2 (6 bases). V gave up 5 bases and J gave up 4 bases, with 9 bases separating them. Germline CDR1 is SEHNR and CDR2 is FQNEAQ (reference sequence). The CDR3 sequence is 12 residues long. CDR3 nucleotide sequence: TGTGCCAGCAGCCGCGGGACTTACGAGCAGTACTTC. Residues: CASSRGTYEQYF.

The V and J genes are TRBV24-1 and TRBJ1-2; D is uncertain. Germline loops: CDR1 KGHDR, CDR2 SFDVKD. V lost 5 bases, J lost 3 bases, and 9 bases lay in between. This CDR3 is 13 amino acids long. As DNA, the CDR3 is TGTGCCACCAGTGCGGGCGGATACTATGGCTACACCTTC. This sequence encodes CATSAGGYYGYTF.

Written as DNA, the CDR3 is TGTGCCAGTAGTATAGGCGGGGGGGACTCCTACGAGCAGTACTTC. This sequence encodes CASSIGGGDSYEQYF. The V and J genes are TRBV19 and TRBJ2-7; 9 bases align to TRBD2. Germline trimming cut 1 base from V and 0 bases from J; bases unmatched to any gene: 1. Germline V CDR1 and CDR2: LNHDA, SQIVND (reference sequence). This CDR3 has 15 amino acids.

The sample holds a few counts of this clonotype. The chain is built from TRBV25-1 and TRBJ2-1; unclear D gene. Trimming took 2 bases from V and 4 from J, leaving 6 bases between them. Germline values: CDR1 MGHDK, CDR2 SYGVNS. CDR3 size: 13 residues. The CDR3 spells CASSEVQYNEQFF. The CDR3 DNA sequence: TGTGCCAGCAGTGAAGTACAGTACAATGAGCAGTTCTTC.

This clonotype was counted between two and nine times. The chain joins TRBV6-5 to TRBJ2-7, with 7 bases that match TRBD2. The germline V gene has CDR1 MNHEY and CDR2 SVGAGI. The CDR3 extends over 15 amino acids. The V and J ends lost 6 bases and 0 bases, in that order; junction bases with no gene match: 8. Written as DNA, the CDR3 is TGTGCCAGCAGCCTGAGCGGGGTCAGCTCCTACGAGCAGTACTTC. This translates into CASSLSGVSSYEQYF.

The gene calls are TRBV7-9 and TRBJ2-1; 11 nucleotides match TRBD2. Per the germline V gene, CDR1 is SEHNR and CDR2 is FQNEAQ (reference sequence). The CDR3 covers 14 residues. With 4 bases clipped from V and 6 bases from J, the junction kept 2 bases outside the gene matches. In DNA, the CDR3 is TGTGCCAGCAGCTGGCTAGCGGGAGGCAATGAGCAGTTCTTC. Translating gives CASSWLAGGNEQFF.